This T cell receptor (beta chain) was obtained from a study of ipilimumab plus nivolumab after autologous stem cell transplantation. Study as a whole: A median of 8 nivolumab and roughly 5 ipilimumab doses were given. The myeloma cohort included high-risk transplant-naive patients and patients relapsing within 3 years of a first autologous transplant. Study outcomes and limitations: Per the authors, repertoire, Treg and microbiota data justify further study.

Concerning this clone itself: Its specificity is not known.

Libraries were prepared by immunoSEQ multiplex PCR; TCRdb keeps only in-frame clonotypes and omits some of them. The repertoire has about 9,800 clones, more than 60% of them found once; the top ten carry about 19%. Ipilimumab, 1 mg/kg, started 14 to 28 days after autologous transplant. This CDR3 is 15 amino acids long. Trimming removed 0 bases from V and 2 bases from J, with 12 bases in between. The germline gives CDR1 SGHRS, CDR2 YFSETQ. J is TRBJ2-7 and V is TRBV5-1; TRBD2 is a possible D gene (6 bases). The specimen comprised PBMCs, sampled in a trial of ipilimumab plus nivolumab as post-transplant consolidation. This clonotype originated in a female donor with multiple myeloma. The CDR3 nucleotides are TGCGCCAGCAGCTTGGAGGCGGGAACAACCTACGAGCAGTACTTC. It specifies CASSLEAGTTYEQYF.